This TCR beta chain is drawn from a study of T cells in Graves' hyperthyroidism and ophthalmopathy. Using RNA transcripts as the source, TCR beta CDR3 regions were amplified. HTBI primers were employed in a first-round RT-PCR of the TCR CDR3. TCRdb passed the multiplex PCR reads through MiXCR, listing each CDR3 protein once. The table shows a few hundred thousand distinct CDR3 sequences, with 20% to 25% occurring only once. This clonotype was observed many times. Trimming cost V 3 bases and J 6 bases; bases outside gene matches: 4. CDR1 GTSNPN and CDR2 SVGIG come from the germline V gene (reference sequence). The CDR3 runs to 14 residues.

The sequence came from a man aged 18 to 29 with Graves' hyperthyroidism. Sequenced material: blood. The chain couples TRBV30 to TRBJ2-2; 10 bases match TRBD1. CDR3 nucleotide sequence: TGTGCCTGGAGCACCGGGACAGGGGCCGGGGAGCTGTTTTTT. Translating gives CAWSTGTGAGELFF. Complete variable domain (other parts from reference TRBV30 and TRBJ2-2): SQTIHQWPATLVQPVGSPLSLECTVEGTSNPNLYWYRQAAGRGLQLLFYSVGIGQISSEVPQNLSASRPQDRQFILSSKKLLLSDSGFYLCAWSTGTGAGELFFGEGSRLTVL.